Listed here is a single TCR beta chain. In this sample, this clonotype turned up many times. This clone's antigen is unknown. No qualities accompany the bases; no much larger clone lies one base away. The data were taken from a study of CD8+CD57+ T cells in acquired aplastic anemia (dated 2018 in TCRdb). In terms of the full investigation: DNA extracted from sorted CD4+ and CD8+ cells had a mean of about 3.3 ug, with a range of roughly 0.17 to 27.4 ug. CD8+CD57+ expansion was defined as frequency above the mean frequency observed in healthy subjects.

Counted from cysteine to phenylalanine, this CDR3 has 15 amino acids. Only the CDR3 DNA stays, 45 bases, in frame from base 1. Reading the germline V gene gives CDR1 SGHAT and CDR2 FQNNGV. Ends trimmed: V by 6 bases, J by 4 bases; bases unmatched to a gene: 9. Profiling of TCR beta VDJ combinations and CDR3 sequences used genomic DNA as the template. An Illumina HiSeq 2000 was used for TCR repertoire sequencing. In the authors' own workflow: TRBV/TRBJ rearrangement plots, CDR3 size and DJ length profiles, and Simpson's diversity index were used to evaluate the repertoires. Whichever DNA sequence was most abundant in the deep sequencing data was defined as the immunodominant clone. CDR3 amino acid sequences were checked for sharing between subjects and were compared against published repertoires and the VDJdb database. TCRdb applied fastp at Q25 and MiXCR to the public reads, then kept only in-frame beta chains. For every CDR3 protein sequence, its rows merge into one entry that carries the most common genes and DNA. TCRdb assigned the V and J calls; the authors' analysis was not used. The sample table contains 160,000 or so distinct CDR3 sequences; only one count was recorded for around half of them. The top ten clones comprise approximately 2.9% of the sample.

The paper as a whole reports these results and caveats: Around 27 CD8+ CDR3 sequences were found in both patients and controls but appeared to be highly expressed in patients and within the immunodominant clones of the patients. No significant difference in CD8+ Simpson's diversity was found between patients and healthy controls (P=0.060).

The patients picked for sequencing were ones in whom flow cytometry had shown an expansion of CD8+CD57+ cells. Every patient had severe acquired aplastic anemia, diagnosed using the International Study of Aplastic Anemia and Agranulocytosis and Camitta criteria. At the time blood was sampled, none of the patients had received any therapy. In this study, sorted CD4+ and CD8+ T cells from the blood of healthy subjects and of severe aplastic anemia patients had their TCR repertoires deep-sequenced. Patients were enrolled in the USA under clinicaltrials.gov protocols 00001620, 01623167, 00001397, 00071045, 00081523 and 00961064. Ficoll-Paque density gradient centrifugation was used to isolate peripheral blood mononuclear cells. Before DNA extraction, CD4+ and CD8+ T cells were sorted by FACS or by magnetic beads.

This sequence originates from a human donor with aplastic anemia. This receptor chain uses TRBV11-2 and TRBJ2-7; TRBD1 lines up with 10 middle nucleotides. Sequenced sample: sorted CD4+, CD8+, or CD8+CD57+ T cells (not recorded which) from PBMCs. The CDR3 region reads CASSFRQGALYEQYF. The DNA reads TGTGCCAGCAGTTTTCGACAGGGGGCACTTTACGAGCAGTACTTC.